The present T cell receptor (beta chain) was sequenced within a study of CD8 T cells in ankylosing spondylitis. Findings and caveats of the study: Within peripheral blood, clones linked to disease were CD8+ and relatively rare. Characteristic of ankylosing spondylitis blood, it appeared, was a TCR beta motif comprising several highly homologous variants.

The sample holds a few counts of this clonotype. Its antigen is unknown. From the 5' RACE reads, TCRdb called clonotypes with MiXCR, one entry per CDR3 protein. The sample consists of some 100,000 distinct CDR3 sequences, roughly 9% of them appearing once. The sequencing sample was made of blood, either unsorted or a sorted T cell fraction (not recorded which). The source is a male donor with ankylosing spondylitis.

CDR3 nucleotides: TGTGCCACCAGTGATACTCTAGCGGGTCCCTACAATGAGCAGTTCTTC. It is translated as CATSDTLAGPYNEQFF. The J gene is TRBJ2-1, the V gene TRBV24-1; 8 nucleotides align to TRBD2. This CDR3 is built from 16 residues. Per germline, CDR1 KGHDR and CDR2 SFDVKD. J lost 2 bases, V lost 3 bases, and 5 bases had no gene match.